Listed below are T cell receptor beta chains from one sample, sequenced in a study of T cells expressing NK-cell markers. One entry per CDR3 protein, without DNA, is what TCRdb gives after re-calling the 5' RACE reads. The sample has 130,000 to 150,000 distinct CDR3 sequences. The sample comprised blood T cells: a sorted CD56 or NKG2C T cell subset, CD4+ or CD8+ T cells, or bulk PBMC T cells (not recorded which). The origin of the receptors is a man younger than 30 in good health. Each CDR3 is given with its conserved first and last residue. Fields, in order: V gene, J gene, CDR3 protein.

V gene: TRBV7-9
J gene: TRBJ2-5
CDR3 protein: CASSHREQETQYF

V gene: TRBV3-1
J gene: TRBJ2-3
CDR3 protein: CASSQSQAEARADTQYF

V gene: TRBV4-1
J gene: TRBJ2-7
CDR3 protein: CASSQVQDRGLEQYF

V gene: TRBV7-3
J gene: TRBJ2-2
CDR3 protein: CASSLITGELFF

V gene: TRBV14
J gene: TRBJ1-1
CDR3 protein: CASSQIPAGLGAFF

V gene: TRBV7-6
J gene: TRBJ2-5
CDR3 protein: CASSLTWATQETQYF

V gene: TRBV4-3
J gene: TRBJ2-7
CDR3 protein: CASSQVTGRSYEQYF

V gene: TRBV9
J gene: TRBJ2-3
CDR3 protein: CASSVMETDTQYF

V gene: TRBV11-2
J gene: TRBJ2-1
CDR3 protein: CASSLDPSGSEQFF

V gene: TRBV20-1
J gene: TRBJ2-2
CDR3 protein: CSARVEAGGPYGELFF

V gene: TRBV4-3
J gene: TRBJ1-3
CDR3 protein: CASSPKGQGDDSGNTIYF

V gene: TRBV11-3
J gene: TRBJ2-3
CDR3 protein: CASSWLAGSDTDTQYF

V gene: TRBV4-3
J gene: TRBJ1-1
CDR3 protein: CASSQEGQGRWEAFF

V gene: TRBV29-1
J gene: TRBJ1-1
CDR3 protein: CSADLRGNTEAFF

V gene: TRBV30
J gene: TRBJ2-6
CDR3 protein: CASPGAGANVLTF

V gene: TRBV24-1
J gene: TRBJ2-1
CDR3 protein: CATSDFSGNEQFF

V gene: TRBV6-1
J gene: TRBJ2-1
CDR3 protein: CASRLGTSGGNEQFF

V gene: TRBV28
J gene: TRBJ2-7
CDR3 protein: CASTEAAAGYEQYF

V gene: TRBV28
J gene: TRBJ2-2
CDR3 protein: CASSLDRDRGYTGELFF

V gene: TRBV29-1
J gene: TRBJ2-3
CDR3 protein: CSVGTSGSRDTQYF

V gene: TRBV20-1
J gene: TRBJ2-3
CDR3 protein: CSARDRRTSGGTDTQYF

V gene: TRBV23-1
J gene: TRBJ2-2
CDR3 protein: CASSQCRTEGTGELFF

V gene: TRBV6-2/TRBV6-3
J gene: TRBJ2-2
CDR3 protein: CASSYSGGGYNTGELFF

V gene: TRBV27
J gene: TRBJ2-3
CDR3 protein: CASSLSAPQGQYF

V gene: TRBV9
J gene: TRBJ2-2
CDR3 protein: CASSDPEGSYTGELFF

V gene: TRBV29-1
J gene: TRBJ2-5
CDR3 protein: CSVLSGGFGETQYF

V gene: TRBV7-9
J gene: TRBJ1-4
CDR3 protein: CASSEQGDEKLFF

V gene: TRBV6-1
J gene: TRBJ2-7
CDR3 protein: CASSLSGRGGIYEQYF

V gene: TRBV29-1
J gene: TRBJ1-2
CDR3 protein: CSVEGQGRAGYTF

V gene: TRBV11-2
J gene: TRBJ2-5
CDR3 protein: CASSLMVSPGVETQYF

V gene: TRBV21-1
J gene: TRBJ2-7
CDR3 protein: CASTDLAGGSYEQYF

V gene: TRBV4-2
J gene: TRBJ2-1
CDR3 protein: CASSRTGTSGKRVLGNEQFF

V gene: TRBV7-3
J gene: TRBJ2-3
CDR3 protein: CASSSTVADTQYF

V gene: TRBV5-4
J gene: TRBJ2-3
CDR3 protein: CASGGRTTDTQYF

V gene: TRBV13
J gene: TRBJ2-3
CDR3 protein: CASSPRQETFTDTQYF

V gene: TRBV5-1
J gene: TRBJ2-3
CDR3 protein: CASSWTSGSSSDTQYF

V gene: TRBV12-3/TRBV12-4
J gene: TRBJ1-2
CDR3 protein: CASSPIDRGYGYTF

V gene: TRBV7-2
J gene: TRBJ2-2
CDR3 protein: CASSLERDPGELFF

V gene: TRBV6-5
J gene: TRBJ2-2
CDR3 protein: CASSIVTGELFF

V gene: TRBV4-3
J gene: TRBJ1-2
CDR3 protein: CASSPTEANYGYTF

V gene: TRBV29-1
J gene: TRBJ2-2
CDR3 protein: CSAHSRSQNSGELFF

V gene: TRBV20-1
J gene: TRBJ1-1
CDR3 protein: CSARAAVTDRAAFEAFF

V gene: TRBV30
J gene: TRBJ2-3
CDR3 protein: CAWATGVASDTQYF

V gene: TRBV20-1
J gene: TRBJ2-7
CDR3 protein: CSARTASGRIYEQYF

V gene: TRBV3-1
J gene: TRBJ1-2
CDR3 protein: CASSAGQGYGYTF

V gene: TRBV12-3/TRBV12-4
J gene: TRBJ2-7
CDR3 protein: CASSLELYLGEQYF

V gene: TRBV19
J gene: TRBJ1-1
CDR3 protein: CASKQPGGTEAFF

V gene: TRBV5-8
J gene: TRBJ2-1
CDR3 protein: CASSLELAAYNEQFF

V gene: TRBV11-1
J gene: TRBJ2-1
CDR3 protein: CASSLDSLTGLAVYNEQFF

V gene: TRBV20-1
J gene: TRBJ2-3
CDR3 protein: CSASLLAGADTQYF